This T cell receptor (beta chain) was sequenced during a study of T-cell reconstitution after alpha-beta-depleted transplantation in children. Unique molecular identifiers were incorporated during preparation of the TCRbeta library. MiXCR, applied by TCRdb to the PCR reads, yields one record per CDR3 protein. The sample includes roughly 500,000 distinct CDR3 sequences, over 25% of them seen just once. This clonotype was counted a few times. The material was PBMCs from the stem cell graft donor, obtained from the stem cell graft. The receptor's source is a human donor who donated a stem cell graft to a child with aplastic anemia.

CDR3 in amino acids: CASSLFLAVSGYTF. The CDR3 DNA follows: TGTGCCAGCAGCTTATTTCTCGCCGTTTCCGGCTACACCTTC. V and J are TRBV7-2 and TRBJ1-2; D gene uncertain. The germline V gene has CDR1 SGHTA and CDR2 FQGNSA. The CDR3 sequence is 14 residues long. The ends were cut back, 2 bases at V and 8 bases at J, with 15 bases in the middle.